Below, 24 T cell receptor beta chains from the same sample are listed, as sequenced in a study of human T cells and chemical hapten exposure. TCRdb re-called the RACE reads through MiXCR, storing one row per CDR3 protein. The sample includes some 88,000 distinct CDR3 sequences, 11% of them seen just once. Specified time point: patch test 2, 6 weeks after DPC sensitization. Sample treatment: therapeutic diphenylcyclopropenone sensitization with weekly scalp DPC. This sample comprised whole blood, obtained in connection with sensitization to the hapten diphenylcyclopropenone (DPC). The receptors were gathered from a man aged 40-49 years with alopecia areata. Some clones in this sample may be carry-over from other donors' samples.

This clonotype was counted between two and nine times. J is TRBJ1-2 and V is TRBV2; perhaps TRBD1 as D (6 bases). Germline V CDR1 and CDR2: SNHLY, FYNNEI. This CDR3 is built from 14 residues. The V and J ends lost 4 bases and 1 base respectively, with 10 bases between them. CDR3 nucleotides: TGTGCCAGCAGTGTGGACAGACTTAACTATGGCTACACCTTC. This codes for CASSVDRLNYGYTF.

The chain's CDR3 is CASTRGQGAHTNEKLFF. The CDR3 coding sequence is TGCGCCAGCACTAGGGGCCAGGGGGCGCACACTAATGAAAAACTGTTTTTT. The V call is TRBV5-1, the J call TRBJ1-4; TRBD1 matches 8 bases. CDR3 length equals 17 residues. Germline V gene sequence: CDR1 SGHRS, CDR2 YFSETQ. V was clipped by 6 bases and J by 2 bases; unmatched bases: 12. Supplemented by reference TRBV5-1 and TRBJ1-4, the full variable domain reads KAGVTQTPRYLIKTRGQQVTLSCSPISGHRSVSWYQQTPGQGLQFLFEYFSETQRNKGNFPGRFSGRQFSNSRSEMNVSTLELGDSALYLCASTRGQGAHTNEKLFFGSGTQLSVL.

This rearrangement joins TRBV28 to TRBJ1-2, with a weak D call TRBD1 (6 bases). Germline CDR1 and CDR2: MDHEN and SYDVKM. The CDR3 sequence is 15 residues long. V dropped 7 bases and J dropped 0 bases, with 15 bases sitting between them. Written as DNA, the CDR3 is TGTGCCAGCACCTCGCCGAGGGGGGCTAACTATGGCTACACCTTC. Its protein product is CASTSPRGANYGYTF.

This chain connects TRBV9 to TRBJ2-7, with 7 bases fitting TRBD2. V gave up 0 bases and J gave up 2 bases; unmatched junction bases: 17. Germline values: CDR1 SGDLS, CDR2 YYNGEE. The CDR3 is 19 amino acids. CDR3 region: CASSVGAGTLAARAYEQYF. DNA of the CDR3: TGTGCCAGCAGCGTAGGGGCTGGCACCCTAGCGGCCCGTGCCTACGAGCAGTACTTC.

This chain uses TRBV14 with TRBJ2-7; D uncertain. The ends were cut back, 4 bases at V and 5 bases at J, with 15 bases in the middle. The CDR3 consists of 14 residues. Germline-derived CDR1 and CDR2 are SGHDN and FVKESK. CDR3 protein: CASSPTDPGNEQYF. The CDR3 bases are TGTGCCAGCAGCCCAACCGATCCAGGAAACGAGCAGTACTTC.

This clonotype was seen a few times. The rearrangement joins TRBV7-2 to TRBJ1-4; the D is unclear. V lost 2 bases, J lost 4 bases, and 8 bases lay in between. Looked up from germline, CDR1 is SGHTA and CDR2 is FQGNSA. The CDR3 is 14 amino acids. CDR3 sequence: CASSLKDLNEKLFF. The CDR3 coding sequence is TGTGCCAGCAGCTTAAAGGATCTTAATGAAAAACTGTTTTTT. The variable domain in full, completed from reference TRBV7-2 and TRBJ1-4, reads GAGVSQSPSNKVTEKGKDVELRCDPISGHTALYWYRQSLGQGLEFLIYFQGNSAPDKSGLPSDRFSAERTGGSVSTLTIQRTQQEDSAVYLCASSLKDLNEKLFFGSGTQLSVL.

The V call is TRBV11-1, the J call TRBJ1-1; 11 nucleotides line up with TRBD1. After removal of 4 bases from V and 10 bases from J, the junction contained 8 bases not matched to a gene. The CDR3 has 14 residues. Germline CDR1 SGHAT, CDR2 FQDESV (reference sequence). The DNA of the CDR3 is TGTGCCAGCAGCTCGAGGACAGGGGGCGTTGGAGCTTTCTTT. This codes for CASSSRTGGVGAFF.

This clonotype occurred many times. The chain is built from TRBV7-2 and TRBJ2-3; 14 bases are a match to TRBD2. Germline CDR1 reads SGHTA; CDR2 reads FQGNSA. The V segment lost 5 bases and the J segment 3 bases; nucleotides outside the gene matches: 4. The CDR3 spans 16 residues. The DNA for the CDR3 is TGTGCCAGCAGCCCGGGACTAGCGGGAGTGACAGATACGCAGTATTTT. The encoded protein is CASSPGLAGVTDTQYF.

This clonotype has just a few counts. The CDR3 here is CASRSTGTTVLTF. In DNA, the CDR3 is TGTGCCAGCAGGTCTACCGGGACAACGGTCCTGACTTTC. The chain links TRBV27 to TRBJ2-6; maybe TRBD1 (6 bases). Trimming shortened V by 6 bases and J by 13 bases, and 16 bases separated the two germline ends. Germline CDR1 and CDR2: MNHEY and SMNVEV (reference sequence). This CDR3 spans 13 amino acids.

This clonotype appeared a few times. The genes are TRBV5-1 and TRBJ2-3, with unresolved D. Germline lookup yields CDR1 SGHRS and CDR2 YFSETQ. The CDR3 is 14 amino acids. V lost 0 bases to trimming and J lost 1 base, with 6 bases between them. CDR3 nucleotide sequence: TGCGCCAGCAGCTTGGCCACTCGCACAGATACGCAGTATTTT. Translated, it gives CASSLATRTDTQYF.

This rearrangement joins TRBV12-3 or TRBV12-4 to TRBJ1-1; a weak D match, TRBD1 (6 bases). The CDR3 covers 17 residues. Trimming removed 5 bases from V and 3 bases from J, with 22 bases in between. The CDR3 protein is CASSPRTDLSKDTEAFF. CDR3 sequence (DNA): TGTGCCAGCAGTCCTCGGACAGACCTTTCCAAGGACACTGAAGCTTTCTTT.

In its sample, this clonotype was seen a few times. The J gene is TRBJ2-2, the V gene TRBV11-2; no reliable D call. The germline V and J ends were trimmed by 2 bases and 4 bases, with 8 bases remaining between them. The CDR3 sequence is 14 residues long. CDR1 is SGHAT, CDR2 FQNNGV, per germline. CDR3 sequence reads: CASSLTMGTGELFF. CDR3 bases: TGTGCCAGCAGCTTAACTATGGGCACCGGGGAGCTGTTTTTT.

The chain has TRBV30 and TRBJ1-1; no firm D call. The CDR3 loop spans 13 amino acids. V shed 2 bases and J shed 8 bases, with 15 bases lying between them. Germline loops: CDR1 GTSNPN, CDR2 SVGIG (reference sequence). As DNA, the CDR3 is TGTGCCTGGAGTAGGCCCCAGAGATTAGAAGCTTTCTTT. This translates into CAWSRPQRLEAFF. Together with reference TRBV30 and TRBJ1-1, the CDR3 gives the full variable domain: SQTIHQWPATLVQPVGSPLSLECTVEGTSNPNLYWYRQAAGRGLQLLFYSVGIGQISSEVPQNLSASRPQDRQFILSSKKLLLSDSGFYLCAWSRPQRLEAFFGQGTRLTVV.

The sample holds a few counts of this clonotype. This sequence joins TRBV6-5 and TRBJ1-1; D is unclear. Trimming removed 6 bases from V and 5 bases from J, with 7 bases in between. The CDR3 covers 11 residues. The germline CDR1 and CDR2 sequences are MNHEY and SVGAGI. CDR3: CASRGGTEAFF. The DNA of the CDR3 is TGTGCCAGCAGGGGAGGGACTGAAGCTTTCTTT.

The J gene is TRBJ2-2, the V gene TRBV5-1, with D perhaps matching TRBD1 or TRBD2 (5 bases each). Germline V gene sequence: CDR1 SGHRS, CDR2 YFSETQ. CDR3 length equals 15 residues. Trimming took 4 bases from V and 8 from J, leaving 18 bases between them. CDR3 protein: CASSGGPAQSGELFF. The CDR3 nucleotides read TGCGCCAGCAGCGGGGGTCCGGCGCAGTCTGGGGAGCTGTTTTTT.

This chain uses TRBV20-1 with TRBJ2-1; 9 nucleotides match TRBD2. Trimming removed 0 bases from V and 7 bases from J; junction bases left unmatched: 13. Germline assignment: CDR1 DFQATT and CDR2 SNEGSKA (reference sequence). This CDR3 has 17 residues. CDR3 region: CSARDPSGGRAENEQFF. Here the CDR3 DNA reads TGCAGTGCTAGAGATCCCTCGGGCGGGAGGGCCGAGAATGAGCAGTTCTTC.

The CDR3 region is CSAKKHYEQYF. The CDR3 nucleotides are TGCAGCGCTAAAAAGCACTACGAGCAGTACTTC. The V call is TRBV29-1, the J call TRBJ2-7; D gene ambiguous. Trimming stripped 7 bases from V and 3 bases from J, with 10 bases between. Germline V lookup: CDR1 SQVTM, CDR2 ANQGSEA. This CDR3 has 11 residues.

In this sample, this clonotype turned up a few times. J is TRBJ2-3 and V is TRBV4-2, with 12 nucleotides matching TRBD2. Germline V lookup: CDR1 LGHNA, CDR2 YNFKEQ. The ends lost 0 bases at V and 7 bases at J; junction bases unmatched: 11. This CDR3 has 18 amino acids. The CDR3 DNA sequence: TGTGCCAGCAGCCAAGAGGGGGCTAGCGGGAGGGCCATCAATACGCAGTATTTT. Amino acid sequence: CASSQEGASGRAINTQYF.

V usage is TRBV10-3 and J usage is TRBJ2-3; 9 bases match TRBD2. The CDR3 runs 14 residues. V lost 11 bases, J lost 3 bases, and 9 bases stayed unmatched. CDR1 and CDR2 (germline): ENHRY, SYGVKD. For the CDR3, the DNA is TGTGCCGTCACAACGGGACTAGCAACAGATACGCAGTATTTT. Encoded protein: CAVTTGLATDTQYF.

This clonotype was seen a handful of times. J is TRBJ2-1 and V is TRBV6-5; 11 bases align to TRBD2. The CDR3 extends over 18 amino acids. Germline CDR1 reads MNHEY; CDR2 reads SVGAGI. V lost 6 bases, J lost 7 bases, and 17 bases stayed unmatched. CDR3 residues: CASRTGLAGNALGNEQFF. In DNA, the CDR3 is TGTGCCAGCAGAACAGGACTAGCGGGCAATGCTCTTGGGAATGAGCAGTTCTTC.

This clonotype showed up just a few times. The chain carries TRBV30 and TRBJ2-3, with D possibly TRBD2 on 6 matching bases. There are 13 residues in the CDR3. Germline CDR1 GTSNPN, CDR2 SVGIG (reference sequence). V was cut by 0 bases and J by 7 bases, with 11 bases left in between. CDR3 sequence (DNA): TGTGCCTGGAGTGTAACTAGCTCTAATACGCAGTATTTT. Translating gives CAWSVTSSNTQYF.

This clonotype was picked up many times. The chain has TRBV28 and TRBJ1-6; D may be TRBD1 (6 bases). Germline CDR1 and CDR2: MDHEN and SYDVKM. Trimming removed 6 bases from V and 13 bases from J, with 13 bases in between. This CDR3 region has 12 residues. CDR3 sequence (DNA): TGTGCCAGCAGCAGTACAGGGTTTCCCCTCCACTTT. This gives the protein CASSSTGFPLHF. The whole variable domain, filled in from reference TRBV28 and TRBJ1-6, reads DVKVTQSSRYLVKRTGEKVFLECVQDMDHENMFWYRQDPGLGLRLIYFSYDVKMKEKGDIPEGYSVSREKKERFSLILESASTNQTSMYLCASSSTGFPLHFGNGTRLTVT.

This clonotype appeared a few times. The V call is TRBV6-2 or TRBV6-3, the J call TRBJ1-1, with unresolved D. The V gene's germline CDR1 is MNHEY and CDR2 SVGEGT. V lost 6 bases to trimming and J lost 3 bases, with 11 bases between them. CDR3 length: 13 amino acids. CDR3 sequence: CASSRYLDTEAFF. DNA of the CDR3: TGTGCCAGCAGCCGATACTTGGACACTGAAGCTTTCTTT.

This chain joins TRBV9 and TRBJ2-3; perhaps TRBD1 as D (5 bases). V was trimmed by 0 bases and J by 4 bases, leaving 15 bases between them. The germline V gene encodes CDR1 SGDLS and CDR2 YYNGEE. This CDR3 is built from 16 residues. DNA of the CDR3: TGTGCCAGCAGCGTAGGGCAAGGGGCGGCAGCAGATACGCAGTATTTT. Protein product: CASSVGQGAAADTQYF.